The T cell receptor (beta chain) under discussion was sequenced for a study of metastatic and nonmetastatic thyroid tumors. There were no patients who had received any treatment before thyroid surgery. This clone is deemed medium-sized. TCRdb reassembled clones from the PCR reads with MiXCR. Here the sample spans 21,000 or so clones, approximately 28% being singletons. V was pared by 2 bases and J by 5 bases, with 9 bases of the junction left unmatched. The CDR3 consists of 16 residues. In germline, CDR1 is MNHEY, CDR2 SVGAGI. The specimen sequenced was tumor tissue. The J gene is TRBJ1-3, the V gene TRBV6-5; 7 bases line up with TRBD1. This receptor was identified in a male donor with papillary thyroid cancer or a benign thyroid nodule (not recorded which). Some clones in this sample may be carry-over from other donors' samples. CDR3 sequence reads: CASSYPLQGSRNTIYF. The CDR3, as DNA: TGTGCCAGCAGTTACCCCCTACAGGGGTCGAGAAACACCATATATTTT.